This T cell receptor beta chain was identified during a study of cytomegalovirus exposure and HLA in healthy donors. With 60 Vbeta and 13 Jbeta primers, the PCR was carried out. Assay used: immunoSEQ multiplex PCR; TCRdb lists only in-frame clones, some missing. The profile covers 90,000 to 120,000 clones, with around a tenth appearing a single time and over 4.5% taken by the ten largest. This clone was seen more than once but under ten times. What it binds is not known. Broader study findings: Analyzed later, association rates of TCRs varied across HLA loci, with DRB1 most and HLA-C fewest.

The germline gives CDR1 SQVTM, CDR2 ANQGSEA. CDR3 size: 13 residues. V shed 7 bases and J shed 1 base, with 13 bases lying between them. The sequenced sample consisted of PBMCs. The chain combines TRBV29-1 with TRBJ2-5; D possibly corresponds to TRBD1 (5 bases). This TCR was sampled from a man aged 35 to 55 in good health and CMV-seropositive. DNA of the CDR3: TGCAGCGCATCAACAGGATTCCAAGAGACCCAGTACTTC. Protein sequence: CSASTGFQETQYF.